One and the same sample provided the 30 T cell receptor beta chains below, sequenced in a study of T cell responses to AZD1222 COVID-19 vaccine. This table comes from immunoSEQ multiplex PCR, and its TCRdb copy is limited to in-frame clones, with some not included. The sample carries about 170,000 clones, about 92% recorded once. Material: peripheral blood, obtained on day 0 of AZD1222 vaccination. These receptors came from an adult in good health.

The CDR3 spells CASSLGVRRPSSGNTIYF. The CDR3, as DNA: TGTGCCAGCAGCTTGGGGGTCAGACGTCCCAGCTCTGGAAACACCATATATTTT. The chain couples TRBV5-5 to TRBJ1-3; D is unresolved. This CDR3 has 18 amino acids. Germline CDR1 SGHKS, CDR2 YYEKEE (reference sequence). V lost 0 bases and J lost 0, with 16 bases in between.

The chain recombines TRBV5-8 with TRBJ1-1; D remains ambiguous. Trimming took off 0 bases at V and 3 bases at J, with 9 bases between the two ends. The V gene's germline CDR1 is SGHTS and CDR2 YDEGEE. CDR3 length equals 14 residues. The DNA of the CDR3 is TGTGCCAGCAGCTTGGTCTGGACGGACACTGAAGCTTTCTTT. It codes for CASSLVWTDTEAFF. The full variable domain, its missing parts supplied by reference TRBV5-8 and TRBJ1-1, is EAGVTQSPTHLIKTRGQQATLRCSPISGHTSVYWYQQALGLGLQFLLWYDEGEERNRGNFPPRFSGRQFPNYSSELNVNALELEDSALYLCASSLVWTDTEAFFGQGTRLTVV.

Only one count was recorded for this clone. The gene calls are TRBV6-1 and TRBJ1-2, with D maybe TRBD1 (5 bases). V dropped 0 bases and J dropped 4 bases, with 15 bases sitting between them. The CDR3 length is 16 residues. Germline V gene sequence: CDR1 MNHNS, CDR2 SASEGT. The CDR3, as DNA: TGTGCCAGCAGTGAAGCTATTGGGGCGAAGGGCTATGGCTACACCTTC. Translation: CASSEAIGAKGYGYTF.

The chain joins TRBV4-2 to TRBJ2-2, with unresolved D. V was trimmed by 0 bases and J by 7 bases, leaving 9 bases between them. Germline V gene data show CDR1 as LGHNA and CDR2 as YNFKEQ. The CDR3 is made up of 14 amino acids. In DNA form, the CDR3 reads TGTGCCAGCAGCCAAGAAGGCCACTACGGGGAGCTGTTTTTT. Protein: CASSQEGHYGELFF.

The J gene is TRBJ2-1, the V gene TRBV5-5; 8 positions match TRBD2. The CDR3 consists of 17 residues. The V gene's germline CDR1 is SGHKS and CDR2 YYEKEE (reference sequence). Trimming removed 1 base from V and 4 bases from J; junction bases left unmatched: 10. The DNA of the CDR3 is TGTGCCAGCAGCTTGTTGAGCGGGAGCGGGGTTTACAATGAGCAGTTCTTC. This gives the protein CASSLLSGSGVYNEQFF.

J is TRBJ1-1 and V is TRBV3-1 (or the pseudogene TRBV3-2); tentatively, D is TRBD1 (5 bases). The CDR3 consists of 12 residues. V lost 3 bases to trimming and J lost 11 bases, with 13 bases between them. From germline, CDR1 is LGHDT and CDR2 YNNKEL (reference sequence). CDR3 protein: CASSHSGGKAFF. The CDR3 region has the DNA TGTGCCAGCAGCCATTCTGGGGGAAAGGCTTTCTTT.

The genes are TRBV2 and TRBJ2-1; 13 nucleotides align to TRBD2. This CDR3 comprises 15 residues. V trimming: 4 bases; J trimming: 4 bases; junction bases outside the gene matches: 1. CDR1 and CDR2 from the germline V gene are SNHLY and FYNNEI. CDR3 residues: CASSGTSGGYNEQFF. CDR3 DNA sequence: TGTGCCAGCAGTGGGACTAGCGGGGGATACAATGAGCAGTTCTTC. Full variable domain (outside the CDR3, taken from reference TRBV2 and TRBJ2-1): EPEVTQTPSHQVTQMGQEVILRCVPISNHLYFYWYRQILGQKVEFLVSFYNNEISEKSEIFDDQFSVERPDGSNFTLKIRSTKLEDSAMYFCASSGTSGGYNEQFFGPGTRLTVL.

The chain links TRBV7-6 to TRBJ2-1; 9 bases align to TRBD2. The CDR3 sequence is 15 residues long. Germline V gene lookup returns CDR1 SGHVS and CDR2 FNYEAQ. With V trimmed by 2 bases and J by 8 bases, 7 bases remained unmatched. The CDR3 protein is CASSLRGGGAYEQFF. CDR3 nucleotide sequence: TGTGCCAGCAGCTTAAGAGGCGGGGGGGCCTATGAGCAGTTCTTC.

This clone was counted once. The chain uses TRBV15 and TRBJ1-1, with D possibly matching TRBD1 (6 bases). The V end lost 6 bases, the J end lost 3 bases, and 14 bases lay between the germline ends. The CDR3 has 14 amino acids. The V gene's germline CDR1 is LNHNV and CDR2 YYDKDF (reference sequence). CDR3: CATRIQGGYTEAFF. The CDR3 DNA follows: TGTGCCACCAGGATACAGGGAGGGTACACTGAAGCTTTCTTT.

This sequence joins TRBV2 and TRBJ1-1, with D hard to call. This CDR3 contains 13 residues. The V end lost 4 bases, the J end lost 3 bases, and 9 bases lay between the germline ends. Germline V CDR1 and CDR2: SNHLY, FYNNEI. The CDR3 DNA reads TGTGCCAGCAGTGGAGGTCTCTACACTGAAGCTTTCTTT. This codes for CASSGGLYTEAFF.

This clone was seen once. The chain employs TRBV3-1 (or the pseudogene TRBV3-2) and TRBJ1-2; D is unclear. The CDR3 loop spans 14 amino acids. Germline CDR1 and CDR2: LGHDT and YNNKEL (reference sequence). Trimming removed 0 bases from V and 4 bases from J, with 9 bases in between. This CDR3 reads CASSQDRGGYGYTF. The DNA for the CDR3 is TGTGCCAGCAGCCAAGATCGGGGAGGCTATGGCTACACCTTC.

The chain's CDR3 is CASSAEPGYTEAFF. The CDR3 DNA follows: TGCGCCAGCAGCGCTGAACCCGGGTACACTGAAGCTTTCTTT. The chain couples TRBV5-1 to TRBJ1-1; the D is unclear. The CDR3 runs 14 residues. Trimming removed 4 bases from V and 3 bases from J, with 13 bases in between. Per the germline V gene, CDR1 is SGHRS and CDR2 is YFSETQ.

The chain is built from TRBV6-5 and TRBJ1-2, with 8 bases matching TRBD1. The germline V gene has CDR1 MNHEY and CDR2 SVGAGI. The ends lost 1 base at V and 4 bases at J; junction bases unmatched: 5. This CDR3 has 15 amino acids. The DNA for the CDR3 is TGTGCCAGCAGTTACTTATACAGGGGGGGCTATGGCTACACCTTC. It codes for CASSYLYRGGYGYTF.

The chain carries TRBV7-9 and TRBJ1-1; D gene ambiguous. The germline gives CDR1 SEHNR, CDR2 FQNEAQ (reference sequence). The CDR3 is 13 residues long. V gave up 5 bases and J gave up 4 bases, with 11 bases separating them. The CDR3 DNA sequence: TGTGCCAGCAGCAATGGTCCCAGCACTGAAGCTTTCTTT. Translating gives CASSNGPSTEAFF.

On this clone: Its ends do not fully match the called genes, so a read error is possible. The chain couples TRBV5-1 to TRBJ1-1; a possible D gene is TRBD1 (5 bases). The germline V gene encodes CDR1 SGHRS and CDR2 YFSETQ. This CDR3 is 9 amino acids long. The CDR3 region is CASSLAGTF. The CDR3 region has the DNA TGCGCCAGCAGCTTGGCCGGGACCTTT. The full variable domain, its missing parts supplied by reference TRBV5-1 and TRBJ1-1, is KAGVTQTPRYLIKTRGQQVTLSCSPISGHRSVSWYQQTPGQGLQFLFEYFSETQRNKGNFPGRFSGRQFSNSRSEMNVSTLELGDSALYLCASSLAGTFGQGTRLTVV.

This clone was observed a few times. CDR3 bases: TGTGCCAGCAGTTCCCCACAGGATCCTGGAAACACCATATATTTT. It is translated as CASSSPQDPGNTIYF. The chain employs TRBV28 and TRBJ1-3; TRBD1 is a possible D gene (5 bases). V was clipped by 4 bases and J by 2 bases, with 12 bases between them. Germline CDR1 is MDHEN and CDR2 is SYDVKM. The CDR3 sequence is 15 residues long.

This chain's CDR3 is CASSRSQGMGQFF. CDR3 coding DNA: TGTGCCAGCAGTCGGTCGCAGGGGATGGGGCAGTTCTTC. The chain recombines TRBV3-1 (or the pseudogene TRBV3-2) with TRBJ2-1, with D possibly TRBD1 on 6 matching bases. Germline V lookup: CDR1 LGHDT, CDR2 YNNKEL (reference sequence). This CDR3 is built from 13 residues. V shed 6 bases and J shed 12 bases, with 18 bases lying between them.

The chain employs TRBV5-4 and TRBJ2-6, with unresolved D. Trimming pared 4 bases from V and 4 bases from J, leaving 12 bases between. The CDR3 length is 15 residues. Germline assignment: CDR1 SGHNT and CDR2 YYREEE (reference sequence). This CDR3 is CASSPPRTGANVLTF. The CDR3, as DNA: TGTGCCAGCAGCCCGCCGCGAACCGGGGCCAACGTCCTGACTTTC.

The J gene is TRBJ1-1, the V gene TRBV12-3 or TRBV12-4; the D gene is possibly TRBD1 (6 bases). CDR3 size: 12 residues. Deletions cut 7 bases from V and 6 bases from J, with 12 bases between. For the CDR3, the DNA is TGTGCCAGCACAATGGGGGGCGCTGAAGCTTTCTTT. Encoded protein: CASTMGGAEAFF.

V is TRBV27 and J is TRBJ1-5; 7 bases are a match to TRBD1. V trimming: 5 bases; J trimming: 2 bases; junction bases outside the gene matches: 9. Germline CDR1 and CDR2: MNHEY and SMNVEV (reference sequence). The CDR3 is 16 residues long. The CDR3 loop reads CASSPRGGYGNQPQHF. The CDR3 DNA reads as TGTGCCAGCAGTCCCAGGGGGGGTTATGGCAATCAGCCCCAGCATTTT.

The chain has TRBV5-5 and TRBJ2-7; maybe TRBD2 (6 bases). This CDR3 is built from 16 residues. CDR1 and CDR2 (germline): SGHKS, YYEKEE (reference sequence). Trimming left V 2 bases short and J 0 bases short, with 15 bases between. CDR3 in amino acids: CASSLGGTQSSYEQYF. Written as DNA, the CDR3 is TGTGCCAGCAGCTTAGGCGGGACCCAAAGCTCCTACGAGCAGTACTTC.

The rearrangement joins TRBV5-1 to TRBJ2-7; 9 positions match TRBD1. CDR1 is SGHRS, CDR2 YFSETQ, per germline. The CDR3 length is 16 residues. V dropped 0 bases and J dropped 6; count of bases not matched to a gene: 10. The CDR3 reads CASSLAGWTGVSEQYF. CDR3 DNA: TGCGCCAGCAGCTTGGCCGGTTGGACAGGGGTAAGCGAGCAGTACTTC.

The rearrangement uses TRBV19 and TRBJ1-1, with no clear D. V was cut by 5 bases and J by 0 bases, with 10 bases left in between. Germline V gene data show CDR1 as LNHDA and CDR2 as SQIVND (reference sequence). This CDR3 is built from 14 residues. CDR3 DNA sequence: TGTGCCAGTAGTGAACAGACGATGAACACTGAAGCTTTCTTT. Translation gives CASSEQTMNTEAFF.

The rearrangement uses TRBV11-2 and TRBJ1-1, with D hard to call. The CDR3 extends over 13 amino acids. The germline gives CDR1 SGHAT, CDR2 FQNNGV. The V end was cut by 4 bases, the J end by 4 bases, with 10 bases between. Here the CDR3 DNA reads TGTGCCAGCAGCTCCCCGGTGGGCACTGAAGCTTTCTTT. It specifies CASSSPVGTEAFF.

This CDR3 is CASSLEGGDPYNSPLHF. The CDR3 nucleotides read TGTGCCAGCAGCCTCGAGGGGGGCGACCCCTATAATTCACCCCTCCACTTT. The V gene is TRBV5-5, the J gene TRBJ1-6; D may be TRBD1 (6 bases). Trimming removed 4 bases from V and 2 bases from J, with 16 bases in between. The CDR3 loop spans 17 amino acids. Germline V lookup: CDR1 SGHKS, CDR2 YYEKEE (reference sequence).

The V gene is TRBV5-4, the J gene TRBJ1-5; perhaps TRBD1 as D (5 bases). CDR1 and CDR2 (germline): SGHNT, YYREEE (reference sequence). V lost 4 bases and J lost 9, with 17 bases in between. The CDR3 is 14 residues long. This CDR3 is CASSLGTGNGPQHF. For the CDR3, the DNA is TGTGCCAGCAGCCTTGGGACGGGGAACGGGCCCCAGCATTTT.

V gene TRBV4-1 combines with J gene TRBJ1-1, with D unclear. There are 18 residues in the CDR3. Trimming left V 1 base short and J 6 bases short, with 24 bases between. Germline-derived CDR1 and CDR2 are MGHRA and YSYEKL. The CDR3 is CASSQVWLLKDREPEAFF. As DNA, the CDR3 is TGCGCCAGCAGCCAAGTTTGGCTCTTGAAGGACCGGGAGCCTGAAGCTTTCTTT.

J is TRBJ1-1 and V is TRBV29-1, with no clear D. Germline V gives CDR1 SQVTM, CDR2 ANQGSEA. V lost 4 bases and J 3 bases, leaving 12 bases between the germline ends. The length of the CDR3 is 13 residues. The CDR3, as DNA: TGCAGCGTTGGACCGCGGGCGGACACTGAAGCTTTCTTT. Translating it yields CSVGPRADTEAFF.

Here the CDR3 reads CASSQLTGPGPLHF. CDR3 in DNA: TGTGCCAGCAGCCAACTGACAGGGCCCGGACCCCTCCACTTT. The chain links TRBV3-1 (or the pseudogene TRBV3-2) to TRBJ1-6; 7 bases fit TRBD1. The CDR3 has 14 amino acids. With V trimmed by 2 bases and J by 12 bases, 7 bases remained unmatched. Germline V gene data show CDR1 as LGHDT and CDR2 as YNNKEL (reference sequence).

This chain uses TRBV14 with TRBJ2-1, with a tentative D call TRBD1 (6 bases). There are 12 residues in the CDR3. Germline lookup yields CDR1 SGHDN and CDR2 FVKESK. V was cut by 6 bases and J by 7 bases, with 10 bases left in between. The CDR3 DNA reads TGTGCCAGCAGTCAAAGGGGGAATGAGCAGTTCTTC. Its protein is CASSQRGNEQFF.